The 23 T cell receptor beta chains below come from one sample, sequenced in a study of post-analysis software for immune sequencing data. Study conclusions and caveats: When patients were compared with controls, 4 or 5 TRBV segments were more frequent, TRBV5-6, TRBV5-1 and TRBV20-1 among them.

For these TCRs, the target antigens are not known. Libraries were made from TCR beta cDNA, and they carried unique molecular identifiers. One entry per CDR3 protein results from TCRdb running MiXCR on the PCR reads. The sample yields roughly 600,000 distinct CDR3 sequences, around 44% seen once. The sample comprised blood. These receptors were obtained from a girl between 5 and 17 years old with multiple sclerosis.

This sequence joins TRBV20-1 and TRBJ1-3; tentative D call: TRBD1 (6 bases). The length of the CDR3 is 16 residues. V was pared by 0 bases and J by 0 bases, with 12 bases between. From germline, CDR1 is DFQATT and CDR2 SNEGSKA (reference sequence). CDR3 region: CSARDSPGASGNTIYF. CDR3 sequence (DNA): TGCAGTGCTAGAGATTCCCCGGGGGCCTCTGGAAACACCATATATTTT.

The CDR3 nucleotides are TGCAGTGCTAGAGGTCCTGGGGGGAACACTGAAGCTTTCTTT. It yields the protein CSARGPGGNTEAFF. The V and J genes are TRBV20-1 and TRBJ1-1; perhaps TRBD1 as D (5 bases). Germline V gene lookup returns CDR1 DFQATT and CDR2 SNEGSKA (reference sequence). Trimming removed 1 base from V and 1 base from J, with 10 bases in between. The CDR3 is made up of 14 amino acids.

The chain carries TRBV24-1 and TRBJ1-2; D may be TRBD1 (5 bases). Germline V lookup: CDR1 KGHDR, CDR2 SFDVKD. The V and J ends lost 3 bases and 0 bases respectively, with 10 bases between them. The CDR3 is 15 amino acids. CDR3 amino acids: CATSDQQGANYGYTF. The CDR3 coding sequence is TGTGCCACCAGTGATCAGCAGGGAGCTAACTATGGCTACACCTTC.

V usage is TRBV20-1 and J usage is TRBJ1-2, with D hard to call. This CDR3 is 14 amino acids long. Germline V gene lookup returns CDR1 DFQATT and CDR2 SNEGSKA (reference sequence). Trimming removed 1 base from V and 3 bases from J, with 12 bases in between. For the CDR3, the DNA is TGCAGTGCTAGAGTGACCAGAAAAGACTATGGCTACACCTTC. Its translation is CSARVTRKDYGYTF.

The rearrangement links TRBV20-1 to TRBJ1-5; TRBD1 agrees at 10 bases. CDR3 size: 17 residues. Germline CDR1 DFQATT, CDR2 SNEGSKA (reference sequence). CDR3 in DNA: TGCAGCCCTCCAATTATCAGGAGACAGGGGGCGCATCAGCCCCAGCATTTT. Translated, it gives CSPPIIRRQGAHQPQHF.

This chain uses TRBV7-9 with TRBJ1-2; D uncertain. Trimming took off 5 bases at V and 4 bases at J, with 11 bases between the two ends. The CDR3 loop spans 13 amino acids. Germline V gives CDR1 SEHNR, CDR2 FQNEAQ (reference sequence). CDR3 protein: CASSRGALYGYTF. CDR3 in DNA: TGTGCCAGCAGCCGGGGTGCGCTCTATGGCTACACCTTC.

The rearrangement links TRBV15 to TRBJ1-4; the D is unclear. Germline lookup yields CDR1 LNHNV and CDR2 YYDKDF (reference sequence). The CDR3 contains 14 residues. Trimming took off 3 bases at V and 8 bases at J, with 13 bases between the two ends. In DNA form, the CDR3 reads TGTGCCACCAGCAGTTCCGGGGTTCGGGAAAAACTGTTTTTT. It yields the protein CATSSSGVREKLFF.

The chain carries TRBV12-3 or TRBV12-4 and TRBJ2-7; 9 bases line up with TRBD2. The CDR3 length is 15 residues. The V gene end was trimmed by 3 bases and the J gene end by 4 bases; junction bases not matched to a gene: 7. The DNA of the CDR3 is TGTGCCAGCAGTTTTGGGCTAGCGGGGCTATACGAGCAGTACTTC. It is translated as CASSFGLAGLYEQYF.

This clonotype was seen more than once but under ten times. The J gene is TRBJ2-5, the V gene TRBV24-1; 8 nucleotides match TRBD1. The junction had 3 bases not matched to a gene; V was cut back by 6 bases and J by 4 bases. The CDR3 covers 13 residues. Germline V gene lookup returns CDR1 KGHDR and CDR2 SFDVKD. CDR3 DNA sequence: TGTGCCACCAGTACAGGGGGAGCAGAGACCCAGTACTTC. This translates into CATSTGGAETQYF.

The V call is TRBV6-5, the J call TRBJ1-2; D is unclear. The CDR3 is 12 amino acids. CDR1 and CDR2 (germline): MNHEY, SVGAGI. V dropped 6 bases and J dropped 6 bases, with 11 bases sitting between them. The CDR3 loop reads CASRTRLHGYTF. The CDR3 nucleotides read TGTGCCAGCAGGACCCGCTTACATGGCTACACCTTC.

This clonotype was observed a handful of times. The CDR3 bases are TGCGCCAGCAGCTCACCCCGTGGACTAGCGGGAGTCCCCCTCTCCTACAATGAGCAGTTCTTC. It is translated as CASSSPRGLAGVPLSYNEQFF. The J gene is TRBJ2-1, the V gene TRBV5-1; 13 bases agree with TRBD2. Unmatched junction bases numbered 15, after V lost 3 bases and J lost 0 bases. Germline loops: CDR1 SGHRS, CDR2 YFSETQ. The CDR3 is made up of 21 amino acids.

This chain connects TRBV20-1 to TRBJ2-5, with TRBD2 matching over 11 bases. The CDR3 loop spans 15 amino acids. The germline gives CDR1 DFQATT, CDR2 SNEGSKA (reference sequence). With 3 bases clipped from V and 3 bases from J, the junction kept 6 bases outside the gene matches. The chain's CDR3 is CSASNSGGAEETQYF. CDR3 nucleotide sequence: TGCAGTGCTAGTAATAGCGGGGGGGCCGAAGAGACCCAGTACTTC.

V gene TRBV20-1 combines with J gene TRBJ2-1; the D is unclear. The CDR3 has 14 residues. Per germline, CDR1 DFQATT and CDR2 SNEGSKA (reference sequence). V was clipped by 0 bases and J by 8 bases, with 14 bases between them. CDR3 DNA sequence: TGCAGTGCTAGAGAGCCGGGCCCCCGTGATGAGCAGTTCTTC. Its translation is CSAREPGPRDEQFF.

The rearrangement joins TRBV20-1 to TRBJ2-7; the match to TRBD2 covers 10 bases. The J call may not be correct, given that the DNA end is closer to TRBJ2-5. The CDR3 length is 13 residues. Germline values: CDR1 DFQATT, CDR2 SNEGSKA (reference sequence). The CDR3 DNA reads TGCAGTGCTAGCACTAGCGGGGAAGAGACCCAGTACTTC. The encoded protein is CSASTSGEETQYF.

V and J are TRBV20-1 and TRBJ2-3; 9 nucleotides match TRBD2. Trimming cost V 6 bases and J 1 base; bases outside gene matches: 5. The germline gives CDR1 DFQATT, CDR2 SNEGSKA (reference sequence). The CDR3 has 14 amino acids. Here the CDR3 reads CSAPGGGGTDTQYF. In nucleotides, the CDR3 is TGCAGTGCCCCCGGCGGGGGGGGCACAGATACGCAGTATTTT.

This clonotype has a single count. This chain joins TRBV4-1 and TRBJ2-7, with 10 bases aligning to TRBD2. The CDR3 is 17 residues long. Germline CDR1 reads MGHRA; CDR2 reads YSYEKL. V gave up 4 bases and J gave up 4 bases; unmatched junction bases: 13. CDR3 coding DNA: TGCGCCAGCAGCCTCACGTCAGCTAGCGGGAGTGGGTACGAGCAGTACTTC. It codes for CASSLTSASGSGYEQYF.

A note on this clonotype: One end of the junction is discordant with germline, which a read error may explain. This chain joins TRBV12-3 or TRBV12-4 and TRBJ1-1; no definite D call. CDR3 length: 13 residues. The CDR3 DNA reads TGTGCCGGCAGTTTAAGCGTTCGGACTGAAGCTTTCTTT. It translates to CAGSLSVRTEAFF.

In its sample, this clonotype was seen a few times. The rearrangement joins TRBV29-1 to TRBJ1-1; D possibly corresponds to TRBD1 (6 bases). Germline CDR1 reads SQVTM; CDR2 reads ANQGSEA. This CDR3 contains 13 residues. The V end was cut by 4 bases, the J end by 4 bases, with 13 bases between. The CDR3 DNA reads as TGCAGCGTTGGGGAGGGGGGGGGCACTGAAGCTTTCTTT. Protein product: CSVGEGGGTEAFF.

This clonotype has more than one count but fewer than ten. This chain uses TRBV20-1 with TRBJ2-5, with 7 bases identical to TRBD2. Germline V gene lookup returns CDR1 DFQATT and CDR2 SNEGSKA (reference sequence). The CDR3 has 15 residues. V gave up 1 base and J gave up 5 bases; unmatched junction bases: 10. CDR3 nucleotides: TGCAGTGCTAGAGTGGCGGGGGATCTGTGGGAGACCCAGTACTTC. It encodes CSARVAGDLWETQYF.

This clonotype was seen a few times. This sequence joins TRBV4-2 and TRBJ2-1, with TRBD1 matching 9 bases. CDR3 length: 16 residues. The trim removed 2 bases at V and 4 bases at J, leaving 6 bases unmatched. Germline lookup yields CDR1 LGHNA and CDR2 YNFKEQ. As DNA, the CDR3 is TGTGCCAGCAGCCAATCCCCGGGACAGGGATACAATGAGCAGTTCTTC. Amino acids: CASSQSPGQGYNEQFF.

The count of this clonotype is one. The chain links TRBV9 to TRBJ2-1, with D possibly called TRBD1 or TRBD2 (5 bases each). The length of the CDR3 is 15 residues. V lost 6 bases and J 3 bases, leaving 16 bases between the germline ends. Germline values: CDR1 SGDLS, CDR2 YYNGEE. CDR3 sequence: CASTRGHGGYNEQFF. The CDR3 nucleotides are TGTGCCAGCACACGAGGGCATGGGGGCTACAATGAGCAGTTCTTC. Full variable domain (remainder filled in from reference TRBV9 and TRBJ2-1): DSGVTQTPKHLITATGQRVTLRCSPRSGDLSVYWYQQSLDQGLQFLIQYYNGEERAKGNILERFSAQQFPDLHSELNLSSLELGDSALYFCASTRGHGGYNEQFFGPGTRLTVL.

CDR3 region: CASSPGSGGPTDTQYF. The CDR3 DNA reads as TGTGCCAGCAGCCCGGGGAGCGGGGGCCCCACAGATACGCAGTATTTT. The chain joins TRBV3-1 to TRBJ2-3, with TRBD2 matching over 8 bases. J gave up 2 bases and V 4 bases, and 8 bases lay outside the gene matches. Germline V gene data show CDR1 as LGHDT and CDR2 as YNNKEL (reference sequence). The CDR3 contains 16 residues.

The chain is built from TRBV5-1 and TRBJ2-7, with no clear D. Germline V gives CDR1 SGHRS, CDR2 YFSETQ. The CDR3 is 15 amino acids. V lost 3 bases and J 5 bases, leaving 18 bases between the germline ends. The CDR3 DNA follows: TGCGCCAGCAGCTCCCAAGATAAGGATATCCACGAGCAGTACTTC. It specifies CASSSQDKDIHEQYF.